A selection of T cell receptor beta chains follows, all from one sample in a study of blood T cell repertoires in COVID-19. Assay: immunoSEQ multiplex PCR; the TCRdb copy retains only in-frame clones and omits some. The sample includes about 350,000 clones, 86% of them seen just once. Sequencing was carried out using peripheral blood. The receptor set was obtained from a woman aged 55-70 years with COVID-19, enrolled during active disease. The conserved cysteine and the conserved F or W are not part of the CDR3 here. Clone size is stated in some rows and not others, as once, few, many or a class when expanded.

>TRBJ2-7|once|TRBV2
ASSRLAGGTYEQY
>TRBJ1-2|-|TRBV15
ATSREAGRWDGYT
>TRBJ2-2|-|TRBV13
ASSPVGDRGNTGELF
>TRBJ2-7|-|TRBV5-1
ASSLTGSYPYEQY
>TRBJ2-7|-|TRBV5-1
ASSYTTFYEQY
>TRBJ2-2|-|TRBV25-1
ASSEYAGDLNTGELF
>TRBJ1-2|-|TRBV19
ASTPWEEVGPYGYT
>TRBJ1-2|once|TRBV6-6
ASSYAGQGVSYT
>TRBJ2-7|-|TRBV3-1/TRBV3-2
ASSLSGSPYEQY
>TRBJ2-5|-|TRBV5-4
ASTLGSAGRGEETQY
>TRBJ1-5|-|TRBV2
ASSRSQNNQPQH
>TRBJ2-1|-|TRBV10-3
AISESKFGLAGGEQF
>TRBJ2-4|-|TRBV10-3
AISEGQGPKNIQY
>TRBJ1-6|-|TRBV12-3/TRBV12-4
ASSWTGPSPLH
>TRBJ1-5|few|TRBV7-9
AVGQGPNSNQPQH
>TRBJ1-2|-|TRBV30
AWRALPTGANGYT
>TRBJ1-1|-|TRBV18
ASSRESVTEAF
>TRBJ1-2|few|TRBV6-1
ASSEVTLREGYT
>TRBJ2-5|-|TRBV7-2
ASSFWGLAQETQY
>TRBJ1-2|-|TRBV5-4
ASSLVTGGYT
>TRBJ2-3|-|TRBV6-2/TRBV6-3
ASSYITSTDTQY
>TRBJ2-5|-|TRBV7-2
ASSSNRRSQETQY
>TRBJ1-6|-|TRBV5-5
ASSLASNRPLH